This T cell receptor (beta chain) was observed in a study of response to subunit inactivated influenza vaccine. Study-wide results and limits: The authors suggested that few new T cells are recruited per seasonal influenza vaccination.

This clonotype was picked up many times. Its antigen is still unknown. The CDR3 is 13 residues long. V lost 6 bases to trimming and J lost 6 bases, with 14 bases between them. TCRdb recomputed calls from the RT-PCR reads with MiXCR, one row per CDR3 protein. The table includes about 780,000 distinct CDR3 sequences, about 18% detected once. Here the sequenced sample was PBMCs from blood, taken approximately 5 days after vaccination. The V and J genes are TRBV12-3 or TRBV12-4 and TRBJ1-2; maybe TRBD1 (5 bases). The receptor was derived from a man aged 45-65 years who received an inactivated influenza vaccine. The CDR3 loop reads CASSRRVGDGYTF. The CDR3 DNA reads as TGTGCCAGCAGCCGAAGGGTGGGGGATGGCTACACCTTC.